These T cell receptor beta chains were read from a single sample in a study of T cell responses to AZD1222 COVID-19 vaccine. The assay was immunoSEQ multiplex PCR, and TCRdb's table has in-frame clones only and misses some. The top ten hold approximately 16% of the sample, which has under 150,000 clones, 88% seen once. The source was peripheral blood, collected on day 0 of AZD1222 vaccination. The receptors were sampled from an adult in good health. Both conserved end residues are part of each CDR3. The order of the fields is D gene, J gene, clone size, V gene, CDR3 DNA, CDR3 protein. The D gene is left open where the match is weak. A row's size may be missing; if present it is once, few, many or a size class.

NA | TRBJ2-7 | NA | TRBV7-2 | TGTGCCAGCAGCTGGGACGGGGCATACGAGCAGTACTTC | CASSWDGAYEQYF
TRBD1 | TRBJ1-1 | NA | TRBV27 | TGTGCCAGCAGTTTATGGACAGGGGGCACTGAAGCTTTCTTT | CASSLWTGGTEAFF
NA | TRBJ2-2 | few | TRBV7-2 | TGTGCCAGCAGCTTGGCTGGGGCGTCCGGGGAGCTGTTTTTT | CASSLAGASGELFF
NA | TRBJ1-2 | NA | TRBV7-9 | TGTGCCAGCAGCTTAGCCGGACAGAACTATGGCTACACCTTC | CASSLAGQNYGYTF
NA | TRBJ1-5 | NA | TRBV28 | TGTGCCAGCAGTTGGGACCTGAATCAGCCCCAGCATTTT | CASSWDLNQPQHF
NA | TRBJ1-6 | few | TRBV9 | TGTGCCAGCAGCGTAGGGGCGTCGGGATCACCCCTCCACTTT | CASSVGASGSPLHF
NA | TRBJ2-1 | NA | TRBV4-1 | TGCGCCAGCAGCCAAGCTGTCCCTATTGAGCAGTTCTTC | CASSQAVPIEQFF
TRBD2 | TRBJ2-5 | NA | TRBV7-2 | TGTGCCAGCAGCTTATCAGCCGCCCTCTCCGGGGGGACGGAAGAGACCCAGTACTTC | CASSLSAALSGGTEETQYF
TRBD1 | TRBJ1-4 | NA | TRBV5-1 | TGCGCCAGCAGCTCCGACAGGGCCCCTAATGAAAAACTGTTTTTT | CASSSDRAPNEKLFF
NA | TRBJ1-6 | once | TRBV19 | TGTGCCAGTAGTTGGGGGGACGATAATTCACCCCTCCACTTT | CASSWGDDNSPLHF
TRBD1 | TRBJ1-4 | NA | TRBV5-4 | TGTGCCAGCAGCCTGGACAGGGGGTATGAAAAACTGTTTTTT | CASSLDRGYEKLFF
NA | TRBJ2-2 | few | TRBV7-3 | TGTGCCAGCAGTATCGACCTCACCGGGGAGCTGTTTTTT | CASSIDLTGELFF
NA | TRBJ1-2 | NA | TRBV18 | TGTGCCAGCTCACCCAGGGCCCGGGCAGGGAATAACTATGGCTACACCTTC | CASSPRARAGNNYGYTF
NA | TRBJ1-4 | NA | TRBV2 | TGTGCCAGCAGAGTGTATAATGAAAAACTGTTTTTT | CASRVYNEKLFF
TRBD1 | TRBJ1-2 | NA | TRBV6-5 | TGTGCCAGCAGTTACTCGGCAGGGGGGAACTATGGCTACACCTTC | CASSYSAGGNYGYTF
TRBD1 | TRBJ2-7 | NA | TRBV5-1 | TGCGCCAGCAGCTTGCTCATCGGGACAGGGGACCACGAGCAGTACTTC | CASSLLIGTGDHEQYF
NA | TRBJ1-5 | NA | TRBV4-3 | TGCGCCAGCAGCCTGGACACAGGGCGCAATCAGCCCCAGCATTTT | CASSLDTGRNQPQHF
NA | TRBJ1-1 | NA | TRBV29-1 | TGCAGCGTTTCACCAGAAGACACTGAAGCTTTCTTT | CSVSPEDTEAFF
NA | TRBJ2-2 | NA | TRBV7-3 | TGTGCCAGCAGCTTAACGGAACATAGGAACACCGGGGAGCTGTTTTTT | CASSLTEHRNTGELFF
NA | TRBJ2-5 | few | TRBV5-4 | TGTGCCAGCAGCTTGCAAGGAGCGGCAGAGACCCAGTACTTC | CASSLQGAAETQYF
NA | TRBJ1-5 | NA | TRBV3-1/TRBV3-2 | TGTGCCAGCAGCCAAGATCCTGGAGGGATAAGTAGCAATCAGCCCCAGCATTTT | CASSQDPGGISSNQPQHF
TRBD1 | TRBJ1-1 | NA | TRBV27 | TGTGCCAGCAGTTTAACCCCAGGGGGAAGGACGGAAGCTTTCTTT | CASSLTPGGRTEAFF
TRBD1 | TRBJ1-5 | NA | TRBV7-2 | TGTGCCAGCAGCTTAGCGGGGACAGGGGGCTTGCCCCAGCATTTT | CASSLAGTGGLPQHF
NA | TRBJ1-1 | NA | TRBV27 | TGTGCCAGCAGAATCCGAAGGGGGGCTGACACTGAAGCTTTCTTT | CASRIRRGADTEAFF
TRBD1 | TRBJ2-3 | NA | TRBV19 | TGTGCCAGTAGTCCTGCCGGACAGGGGGCGTCAGATACGCAGTATTTT | CASSPAGQGASDTQYF
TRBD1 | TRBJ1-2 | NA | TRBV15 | TGTGCCACCAGCAGAGAGGAAACAGGGGGCTACACCTATGGCTACACCTTC | CATSREETGGYTYGYTF
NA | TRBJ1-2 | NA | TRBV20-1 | TGCAGTGCTAGAGTTGGGTGGTCCTACACCTTC | CSARVGWSYTF
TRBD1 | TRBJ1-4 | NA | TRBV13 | TGTGCCAGCAGCTCGCGGGACAGGGTATTAGGAGAAAAACTGTTTTTT | CASSSRDRVLGEKLFF
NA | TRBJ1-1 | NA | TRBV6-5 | TGTGCCAGCAGTTACAGGGGTGGCACTGAAGCTTTCTTT | CASSYRGGTEAFF
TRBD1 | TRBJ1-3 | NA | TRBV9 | TGTGCCAGCAGCGTAAGGACAGGGTCGGACACCATATATTTT | CASSVRTGSDTIYF
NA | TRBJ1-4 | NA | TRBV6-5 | TGTGCCAGTTCCCAGGGCCGGGAGGAAAAACTGTTTTTT | CASSQGREEKLFF
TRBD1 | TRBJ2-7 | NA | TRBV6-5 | TGTGCCAGCAGTTTGGGGACAGGCTACGAGCAGTACTTC | CASSLGTGYEQYF
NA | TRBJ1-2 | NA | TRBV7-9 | TGTGCCAGCAGCTTAGCGGGCGGGAACTATGGCTACACCTTC | CASSLAGGNYGYTF
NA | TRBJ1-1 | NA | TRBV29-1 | TGCAGCGTTGAAGGACAGATGAACACTGAAGCTTTCTTT | CSVEGQMNTEAFF
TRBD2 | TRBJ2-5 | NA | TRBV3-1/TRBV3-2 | TGTGCCAGCAGCCCCATAGCGGGGGGGGGTGAGACCCAGTACTTC | CASSPIAGGGETQYF
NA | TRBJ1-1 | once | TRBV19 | TGTGCCAGTAGAGGGGATAGGGCTGAAGCTTTCTTT | CASRGDRAEAFF
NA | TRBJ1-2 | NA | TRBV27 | TGTGCCAGCAGTTTATCCGGCTCAGCCAGTTTTTATGGCTACACCTTC | CASSLSGSASFYGYTF
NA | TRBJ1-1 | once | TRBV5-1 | TGCGCCAGCAGCCTGATTTACAACACTGAAGCTTTCTTT | CASSLIYNTEAFF
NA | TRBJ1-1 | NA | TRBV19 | TGTGCCAGTAGTAGGACGTTTCGCACTGAAGCTTTCTTT | CASSRTFRTEAFF
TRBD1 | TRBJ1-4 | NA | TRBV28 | TGTGCCAGCAGGGGCCCGGCAGGGGGGGAAAAACTGTTTTTT | CASRGPAGGEKLFF
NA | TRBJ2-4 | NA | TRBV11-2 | TGTGCCAGCAGCTTAGATCCCGGGATCGAAAACATTCAGTACTTC | CASSLDPGIENIQYF
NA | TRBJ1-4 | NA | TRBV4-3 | TGCGCCAGCAGCCAAGCCGGGGGGCCCTCTGAAAAACTGTTTTTT | CASSQAGGPSEKLFF
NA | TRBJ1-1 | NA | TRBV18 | TGTGCCAGCTTATCGACAGGCGGGGGCACTGAAGCTTTCTTT | CASLSTGGGTEAFF
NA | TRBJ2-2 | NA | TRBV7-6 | TGTGCCAGCAGCTTAGGATCCTCCAGGGGCGGGGAGCTGTTTTTT | CASSLGSSRGGELFF
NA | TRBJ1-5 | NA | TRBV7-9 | TGTGCCAGCAGCGCCCAGGACGCTCCGAATCAGCCCCAGCATTTT | CASSAQDAPNQPQHF
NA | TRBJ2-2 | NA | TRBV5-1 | TGCGCCAGCAGCTTGGACTCGTCTAGGGCCGGGGAGCTGTTTTTT | CASSLDSSRAGELFF
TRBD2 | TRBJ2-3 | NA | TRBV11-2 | TGTGCCAGCGCAGGGACTAGCGGGGGGTACACAGATACGCAGTATTTT | CASAGTSGGYTDTQYF
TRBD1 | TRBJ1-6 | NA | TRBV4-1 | TGCGCCAGCAGCCAAGGCCAAACAGGGGGCTGGGACTCACCCCTCCACTTT | CASSQGQTGGWDSPLHF
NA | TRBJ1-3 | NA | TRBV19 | TGTGCCAGTAGTATCGGCGGCCTAGGCAGTGGAAACACCATATATTTT | CASSIGGLGSGNTIYF
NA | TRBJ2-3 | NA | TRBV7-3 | TGTGCCAGCAGCTTAAGAGGCGGTGCTAGCACAGATACGCAGTATTTT | CASSLRGGASTDTQYF